A single sample is the source of the 5 T cell receptor beta chains below, sequenced in a study of blood T cell repertoires in COVID-19. Sequenced by immunoSEQ multiplex PCR; TCRdb stores in-frame clones only, minus some. The sample holds 68,000 or so clones, 91% seen once. Specimen: peripheral blood. The source of these receptors is a middle-aged man with COVID-19, enrolled during active disease.

The genes are TRBV18 and TRBJ2-7, with TRBD2 identical over 10 bases. The CDR3 has 15 amino acids. V was clipped by 3 bases and J by 3 bases; unmatched bases: 5. Germline V gene lookup returns CDR1 KGHSH and CDR2 LQKENI. In nucleotides, the CDR3 is TGTGCCAGCTCACCTGGAGCGGGGGGGCTCTACGAGCAGTACTTC. This gives the protein CASSPGAGGLYEQYF.

This rearrangement joins TRBV5-1 to TRBJ2-7, with a tentative D call TRBD1 (5 bases). Germline CDR1 reads SGHRS; CDR2 reads YFSETQ. This CDR3 is built from 15 residues. Trimming left V 6 bases short and J 3 bases short, with 19 bases between. CDR3 DNA sequence: TGCGCCAGCAAATTCCAGGTCACAGGTAACTACGAGCAGTACTTC. It yields the protein CASKFQVTGNYEQYF.

The genes are TRBV29-1 and TRBJ2-7; unclear D gene. CDR3 length equals 11 residues. V lost 6 bases and J lost 7, with 13 bases in between. Per germline, CDR1 SQVTM and CDR2 ANQGSEA. CDR3 sequence: CSVGGTSEQYF. The CDR3 nucleotides read TGCAGCGTAGGCGGTACTTCTGAGCAGTACTTC.

The chain joins TRBV3-1 (or the pseudogene TRBV3-2) to TRBJ1-2, with D possibly TRBD1 on 6 matching bases. The V gene's germline CDR1 is LGHDT and CDR2 YNNKEL (reference sequence). The CDR3 is made up of 12 amino acids. V lost 5 bases and J 4 bases, leaving 8 bases between the germline ends. CDR3 DNA: TGTGCCAGCAGCGAGACAGGCTATGGCTACACCTTC. Translation: CASSETGYGYTF.

This clone appeared a single time. J is TRBJ2-3 and V is TRBV6-4, with 9 bases identical to TRBD2. This CDR3 contains 15 residues. Germline CDR1 MRHNA, CDR2 SNTAGT. Trimming took 9 bases from V and 2 from J; bases not matched to a gene: 9. DNA of the CDR3: TGTGCCAGGGAGAGGGAGCGGGGGGTCACAGATACGCAGTATTTT. Protein: CARERERGVTDTQYF.